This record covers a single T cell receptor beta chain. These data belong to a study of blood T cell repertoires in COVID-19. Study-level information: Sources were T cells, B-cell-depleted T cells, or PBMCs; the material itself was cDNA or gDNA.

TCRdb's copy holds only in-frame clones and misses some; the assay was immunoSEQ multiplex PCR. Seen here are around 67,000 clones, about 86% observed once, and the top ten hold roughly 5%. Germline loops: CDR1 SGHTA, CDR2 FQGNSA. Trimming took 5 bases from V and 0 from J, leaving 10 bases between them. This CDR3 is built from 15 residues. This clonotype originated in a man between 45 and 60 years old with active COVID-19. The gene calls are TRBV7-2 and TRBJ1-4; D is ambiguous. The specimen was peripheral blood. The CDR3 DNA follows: TGTGCCAGCAGCACTAACACTGCAACTAATGAAAAACTGTTTTTT. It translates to CASSTNTATNEKLFF.